This TCR beta chain was profiled in a study of T cells after yellow fever vaccination (dated by TCRdb to about 2019). The study in broad terms: The SMART-Seq v4 Ultra Low Input RNA kit was used to prepare libraries from fractions with low cell numbers. Blood was collected at multiple timepoints before and after primary and secondary immunization, and bulk PBMC replicates and cell subsets were isolated. To follow T-cell clones before and after primary and booster YFV17D yellow fever vaccination, bulk TCR alpha and beta repertoires were sequenced over time. Two healthy male donors made up the cohort, one aged 18 to 30 years and the other aged 30 to 40 years. What the study reported, not specific to this receptor: A small fraction of clonotypes appeared in both the CD4 and CD8 compartments, likely as a result of convergent recombination. After the booster, most clones that had expanded after primary vaccination were detected again (around 96% of CD4 and more than 80% of CD8), suggesting broad maintenance of memory. The study included only a couple of donors, which limits how far the findings can be generalized. Computational filtering was needed because FACS-sorted repertoires could contain abundant contaminating clonotypes from the bulk population. Compared with the primary T-cell response, the secondary T-cell response was weaker but faster, peaking on day 5 rather than day 15.

The treatment or condition label on this specimen signifies: live attenuated yellow fever vaccine strain. A standard Ficoll-Paque protocol was used to isolate PBMCs from peripheral blood. CD4 and CD8 T-cell fractions were isolated with Dynabeads CD4 and CD8 positive selection kits. TriZol was used to extract RNA from bulk PBMCs, CD4 and CD8 fractions, and dextramer-positive and dextramer-negative fractions. Concerning this clonotype: Its antigen is still unknown. The input lacks base qualities; no much larger clone sits a single base away.

TCR cDNA was synthesized by 5'RACE template switching, which introduced a universal primer site and unique molecular identifiers. Priming for cDNA synthesis came from both the TCR alpha and TCR beta constant segments. Libraries were amplified in two PCR steps, with sample barcodes and sequencing adapters added in the second step. Libraries were sequenced on Illumina HiSeq 2500 (2x100 bp) or NovaSeq (2x150 bp). Regarding the original processing steps: Reads were demultiplexed and collapsed into UMI consensus sequences with MIGEC, and V(D)J alignment was performed with MiXCR. Vaccine-responding clonotypes were identified with edgeR using replicate PBMC samples, with FDR below 0.01 and a log2 fold change above 5 up to day 15 being required. Bulk clonotypes were assigned CD4 or CD8 identity according to which sequenced CD4 or CD8 repertoire held them at higher abundance. TCRdb reprocessing: public reads trimmed at Q25 with fastp, clones called with MiXCR, in-frame beta chains kept. CDR3 protein duplicates are merged, each entry listing the most common genes and DNA. In this record, the V and J calls reflect TCRdb's handling and not the investigators' own analysis. Within this sample are 240,000 or so distinct CDR3 sequences, with about 7.1% of them counted one time only. The top ten hold more than 0.8% of the sample.

Via the germline V gene (reference sequence), CDR1 is DFQATT and CDR2 SNEGSKA. At the junction V is shortened by 3 bases and J by 9 bases, with 18 bases in between. CDR3 length: 14 amino acids, cysteine to phenylalanine. The retained sequence is limited to the CDR3, 42 bases, with the frame set at the first base. The chain is encoded by TRBV20-1 joined to TRBJ2-4; TRBD1 is perhaps the D gene, given 5 matching bases. Here the sequenced sample was CD4+ T cells sorted from PBMCs, taken 15 days after the yellow fever booster vaccination. The sequence came from a man aged 30 to 39 who received the YFV17D yellow fever vaccine. The CDR3 reads as follows: CSASGQGRGGIQYF. The DNA sequence follows: TGCAGTGCTAGCGGGCAGGGAAGGGGTGGCATTCAGTACTTC.